These T cell receptor beta chains were read from a single sample in a study of identical twins. Using its own MiXCR run on the 5' RACE reads, TCRdb lists one record per CDR3 protein. The data hold just under 650,000 distinct CDR3 sequences, with roughly 7.2% observed a single time. These records were also assigned to another study, of yellow fever vaccine responses in identical twins.

Sequencing was done on a sample of PBMCs. All receptors derive from a woman aged 18-35 years in good health. Both conserved end residues are part of each CDR3.

CDR3	V	J
CASSHGSVLVEAFF	TRBV7-2	TRBJ1-1
CSARDYSQDTQYF	TRBV20-1	TRBJ2-3
CASSQDRPTAGYNEQFF	TRBV3-1	TRBJ2-1
CAISEPGQGNEQFF	TRBV10-3	TRBJ2-1
CASSIRLSQGANSYEQYF	TRBV19	TRBJ2-7
CASSQPFISYEQYF	TRBV4-1	TRBJ2-7
CASSPPKAWIYGYTF	TRBV11-2	TRBJ1-2
CASSPLTATEAFF	TRBV5-1	TRBJ1-1
CASSTGFRYTF	TRBV12-3/TRBV12-4	TRBJ1-2
CASGDRDWSGELFF	TRBV10-2	TRBJ2-2
CSVRGLVEKLFF	TRBV20-1	TRBJ1-4
CSAKGQGLPQHF	TRBV20-1	TRBJ1-5
CASSQTVKPAATNEKLFF	TRBV4-1	TRBJ1-4
CASSLWVTETQYF	TRBV7-7	TRBJ2-5